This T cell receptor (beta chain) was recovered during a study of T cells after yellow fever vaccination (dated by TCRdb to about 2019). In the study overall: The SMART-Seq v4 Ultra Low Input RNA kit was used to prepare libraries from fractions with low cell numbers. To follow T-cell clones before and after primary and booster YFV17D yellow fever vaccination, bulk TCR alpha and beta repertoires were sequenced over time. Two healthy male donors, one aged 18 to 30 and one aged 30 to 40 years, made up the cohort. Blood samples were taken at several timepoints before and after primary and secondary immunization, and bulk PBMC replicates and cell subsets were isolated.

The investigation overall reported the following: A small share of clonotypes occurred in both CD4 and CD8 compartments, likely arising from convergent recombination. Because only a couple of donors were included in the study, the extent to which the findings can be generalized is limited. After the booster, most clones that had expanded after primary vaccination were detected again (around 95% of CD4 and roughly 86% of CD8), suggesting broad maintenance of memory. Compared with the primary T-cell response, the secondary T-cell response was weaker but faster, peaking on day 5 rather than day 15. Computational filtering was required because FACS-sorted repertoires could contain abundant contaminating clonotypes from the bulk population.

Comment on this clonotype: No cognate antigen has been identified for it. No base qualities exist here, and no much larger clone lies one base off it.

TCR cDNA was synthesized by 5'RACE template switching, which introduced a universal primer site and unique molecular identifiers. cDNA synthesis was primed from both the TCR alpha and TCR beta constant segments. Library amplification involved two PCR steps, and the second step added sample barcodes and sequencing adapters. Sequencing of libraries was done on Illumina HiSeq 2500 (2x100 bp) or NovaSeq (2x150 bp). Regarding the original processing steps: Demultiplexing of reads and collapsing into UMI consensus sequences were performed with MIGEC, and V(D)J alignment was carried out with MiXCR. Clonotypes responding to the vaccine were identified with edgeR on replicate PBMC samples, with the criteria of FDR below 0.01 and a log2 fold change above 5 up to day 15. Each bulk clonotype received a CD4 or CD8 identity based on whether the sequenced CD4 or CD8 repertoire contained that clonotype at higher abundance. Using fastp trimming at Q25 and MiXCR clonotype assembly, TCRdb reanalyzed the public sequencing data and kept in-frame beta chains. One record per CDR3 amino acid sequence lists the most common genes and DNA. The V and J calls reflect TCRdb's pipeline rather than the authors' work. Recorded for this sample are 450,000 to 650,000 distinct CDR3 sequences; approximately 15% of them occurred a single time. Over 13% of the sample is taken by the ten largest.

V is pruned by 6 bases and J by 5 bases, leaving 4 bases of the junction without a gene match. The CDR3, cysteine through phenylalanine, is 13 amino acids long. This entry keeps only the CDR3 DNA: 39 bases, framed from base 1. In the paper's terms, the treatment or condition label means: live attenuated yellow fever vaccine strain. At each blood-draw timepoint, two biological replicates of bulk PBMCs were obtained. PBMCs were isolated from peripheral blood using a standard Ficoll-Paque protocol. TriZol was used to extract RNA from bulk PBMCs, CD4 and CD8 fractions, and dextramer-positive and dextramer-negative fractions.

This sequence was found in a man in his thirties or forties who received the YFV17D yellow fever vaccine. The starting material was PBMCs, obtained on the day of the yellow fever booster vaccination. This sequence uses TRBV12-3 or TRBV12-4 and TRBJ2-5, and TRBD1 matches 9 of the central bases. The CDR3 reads CASRMDRGETQYF. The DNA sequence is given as TGTGCCAGCAGGATGGACAGGGGTGAGACCCAGTACTTC.